A single sample gave rise to the 25 T cell receptor beta chains below, sequenced in a study of PD-1 blockade in classical Hodgkin lymphoma. Every patient experienced relapse after autologous stem cell transplantation, and brentuximab vedotin exposure varied. Only in-frame clones appear in the TCRdb table, and some are missing; sequencing was by immunoSEQ multiplex PCR. This table holds roughly 62,000 clones, 88% found once. The material sequenced was peripheral blood mononuclear cells (PBMCs), taken at baseline. The receptors were sampled from a human donor with classical Hodgkin lymphoma.

The chain is built from TRBV6-4 and TRBJ1-2, with 12 positions matching TRBD1. V trimming: 7 bases; J trimming: 8 bases; junction bases outside the gene matches: 14. The germline V gene has CDR1 MRHNA and CDR2 SNTAGT. The CDR3 consists of 16 residues. In DNA, the CDR3 is TGTGCCAGCACCCCGTCCCCGGGACAGGGGGCGGAGGGCTACACCTTC. It encodes CASTPSPGQGAEGYTF.

The genes are TRBV5-5 and TRBJ1-2, with D possibly matching TRBD1 (5 bases). The germline V gene encodes CDR1 SGHKS and CDR2 YYEKEE (reference sequence). The CDR3 consists of 13 residues. The ends were cut back, 1 base at V and 3 bases at J, with 7 bases in the middle. CDR3 in amino acids: CASSLRGDYGYTF. The CDR3 DNA reads TGTGCCAGCAGCTTGCGGGGGGACTATGGCTACACCTTC.

This rearrangement joins TRBV7-2 to TRBJ1-1, with D perhaps matching TRBD1 (5 bases). V shed 3 bases and J shed 2 bases, with 10 bases lying between them. Germline V gives CDR1 SGHTA, CDR2 FQGNSA. The CDR3 sequence is 14 residues long. The CDR3 reads CASSLVRVNTEAFF. The CDR3 nucleotides read TGTGCCAGCAGCTTGGTCAGGGTAAACACTGAAGCTTTCTTT.

The chain has TRBV29-1 and TRBJ2-7; D may correspond to TRBD1 or TRBD2 (5 bases each). This CDR3 region has 11 residues. V was trimmed by 7 bases and J by 4 bases, leaving 11 bases between them. The germline V gene encodes CDR1 SQVTM and CDR2 ANQGSEA. CDR3 loop: CSGGWGYEQYF. CDR3 bases: TGCAGCGGGGGGTGGGGTTACGAGCAGTACTTC.

The chain is built from TRBV18 and TRBJ2-2; D possibly matches TRBD1 or TRBD2 (5 bases each). Trimming cost V 10 bases and J 3 bases, with 15 bases left between them. Per germline, CDR1 KGHSH and CDR2 LQKENI. The CDR3 sequence is 14 residues long. This chain's CDR3 is CATTLGEDTGELFF. The DNA of the CDR3 is TGTGCCACCACACTGGGGGAAGACACCGGGGAGCTGTTTTTT.

This chain links TRBV13 with TRBJ1-5; no clear D. Germline values: CDR1 PRHDT, CDR2 FYEKMQ (reference sequence). This CDR3 contains 14 residues. V was trimmed by 0 bases and J by 2 bases, leaving 5 bases between them. CDR3 sequence (DNA): TGTGCCAGCAGCTTAGGGAGTGGCAATCAGCCCCAGCATTTT. It yields the protein CASSLGSGNQPQHF.

The rearrangement uses TRBV2 and TRBJ2-2; D is unclear. Deletions cut 10 bases from V and 6 bases from J, with 9 bases between. This CDR3 region has 11 residues. The germline gives CDR1 SNHLY, CDR2 FYNNEI. CDR3: CATRLAGELFF. The CDR3, as DNA: TGTGCCACTAGGCTTGCCGGGGAGCTGTTTTTT.

This clone has only one observation. The chain is built from TRBV9 and TRBJ2-7; TRBD2 is a possible D gene (5 bases). The CDR3 runs to 15 residues. Trimming removed 0 bases from V and 2 bases from J, with 12 bases in between. Germline lookup yields CDR1 SGDLS and CDR2 YYNGEE. For the CDR3, the DNA is TGTGCCAGCAGCGTAGGAGGGTTTGGGGCCTACGAGCAGTACTTC. This sequence encodes CASSVGGFGAYEQYF.

V usage is TRBV1 and J usage is TRBJ2-7; the table's TRBD2 call for D was not verified on the DNA. TRBV1 is flagged as a pseudogene. The CDR3 is 20 residues long. The chain's CDR3 is CTSSQVSREHPPPLTYEQYF. CDR3 in DNA: TGCACCAGCAGCCAAGTTTCACGTGAACATCCGCCTCCACTAACCTACGAGCAGTACTTC.

V gene TRBV6-5 combines with J gene TRBJ1-5, with 8 bases identical to TRBD1. V trimming: 3 bases; J trimming: 7 bases; junction bases outside the gene matches: 5. CDR3 length equals 14 residues. Germline CDR1 reads MNHEY; CDR2 reads SVGAGI. Here the CDR3 reads CASSYQGAGQPQHF. In DNA form, the CDR3 reads TGTGCCAGCAGTTATCAGGGGGCAGGGCAGCCCCAGCATTTT.

The chain is built from TRBV28 and TRBJ1-5, with 9 bases identical to TRBD1. CDR1 and CDR2 (germline): MDHEN, SYDVKM. CDR3 length: 17 residues. V was pared by 6 bases and J by 3 bases, with 12 bases of the junction left unmatched. The CDR3 bases are TGTGCCAGCAGACCGAACGACAGGGGGAGACACAATCAGCCCCAGCATTTT. As protein: CASRPNDRGRHNQPQHF.

The V call is TRBV11-3, the J call TRBJ2-1; D possibly matches TRBD1 or TRBD2 (6 bases each). The germline gives CDR1 SGHNT, CDR2 YENEEA. This CDR3 comprises 16 residues. Between the trimmed V and J ends, which lost 2 bases and 0 bases, there was a span of 11 bases. CDR3 region: CASSLRGAVSYNEQFF. CDR3 coding DNA: TGTGCCAGCAGCTTAAGGGGGGCGGTCTCCTACAATGAGCAGTTCTTC.

The gene calls are TRBV4-3 and TRBJ1-2, with 8 bases fitting TRBD1. There are 15 residues in the CDR3. Germline CDR1 is LGHNA and CDR2 is YSLEER. Germline trimming cut 2 bases from V and 2 bases from J; bases unmatched to any gene: 4. The CDR3 bases are TGCGCCAGCAGCCAACAGCGGACAGGGAACTATGGCTACACCTTC. Translating gives CASSQQRTGNYGYTF.

This clone was detected only once. The gene calls are TRBV6-6 and TRBJ1-1; 8 bases align to TRBD1. This CDR3 region has 15 residues. Trimming took 6 bases from V and 10 from J; bases not matched to a gene: 16. Per germline, CDR1 MNHNY and CDR2 SVGAGI (reference sequence). In DNA form, the CDR3 reads TGTGCCAGCAGCTCTAATGGACAGGGCACCGACGGAGCTTTCTTT. Encoded protein: CASSSNGQGTDGAFF.

This chain uses TRBV28 with TRBJ2-1, with D perhaps being TRBD1 or TRBD2 (5 bases each). CDR3 length: 12 amino acids. Between the trimmed V and J ends, which lost 7 bases and 4 bases, there was a span of 8 bases. Germline CDR1 reads MDHEN; CDR2 reads SYDVKM. As DNA, the CDR3 is TGTGCCAGCAATGGGGGTTACAATGAGCAGTTCTTC. It is translated as CASNGGYNEQFF.

This chain connects TRBV11-2 to TRBJ2-3; D not resolved. This CDR3 spans 14 amino acids. Germline V gives CDR1 SGHAT, CDR2 FQNNGV. V lost 2 bases, J lost 2 bases, and 8 bases lay in between. CDR3 nucleotide sequence: TGTGCCAGCAGCTTATTTTACCTCACAGATACGCAGTATTTT. It codes for CASSLFYLTDTQYF.

The chain uses TRBV4-3 and TRBJ2-5; D is possibly TRBD1 (5 bases). TRBJ2-7 matches the DNA end more closely, so the J call is doubtful. The CDR3 spans 17 residues. Germline CDR1 reads LGHNA; CDR2 reads YSLEER. CDR3 sequence reads: CASSQSAAVAGNYEQYF. CDR3 sequence (DNA): TGCGCCAGCAGCCAATCCGCGGCGGTGGCAGGGAATTACGAGCAGTACTTC.

This clone was observed a handful of times. CDR3 amino acids: CASMERGGRLLEQFF. CDR3 nucleotide sequence: TGTGCCAGCATGGAGCGGGGGGGCCGCCTGCTTGAGCAGTTCTTC. The chain joins TRBV2 to TRBJ2-1, with 10 bases lining up with TRBD2. This CDR3 is built from 15 residues. Germline CDR1 is SNHLY and CDR2 is FYNNEI. Losses at the gene ends were 7 bases for V and 9 bases for J; bases not matched to a gene: 12.

The chain has TRBV18 and TRBJ1-6; D might be TRBD1 (5 bases). Trimming shortened V by 3 bases and J by 7 bases, and 10 bases separated the two germline ends. The CDR3 covers 14 residues. Germline CDR1 is KGHSH and CDR2 is LQKENI. The CDR3: CASSPSGGNSPLHF. The DNA for the CDR3 is TGTGCCAGCTCACCGTCTGGGGGGAATTCACCCCTCCACTTT.

There are a few counts of this clone. The rearrangement uses TRBV2 and TRBJ2-7, with 12 bases aligning to TRBD1. The CDR3 is 15 amino acids. Germline V gene lookup returns CDR1 SNHLY and CDR2 FYNNEI. J lost 5 bases, V lost 4 bases, and 6 bases had no gene match. CDR3 loop: CASSVLGQGAHEQYF. The CDR3 DNA follows: TGTGCCAGCAGTGTTCTGGGACAGGGGGCCCACGAGCAGTACTTC. Using reference TRBV2 and TRBJ2-7 for the parts outside the CDR3, the full variable domain is EPEVTQTPSHQVTQMGQEVILRCVPISNHLYFYWYRQILGQKVEFLVSFYNNEISEKSEIFDDQFSVERPDGSNFTLKIRSTKLEDSAMYFCASSVLGQGAHEQYFGPGTRLTVT.

The chain has TRBV19 and TRBJ1-5; D gene ambiguous. Trimming left V 0 bases short and J 5 bases short, with 20 bases between. Germline V gives CDR1 LNHDA, CDR2 SQIVND (reference sequence). This CDR3 contains 18 residues. The CDR3 sequence is CASSIEGPDLAPDQPQHF. The DNA for the CDR3 is TGTGCCAGTAGTATAGAGGGCCCGGACTTAGCCCCAGATCAGCCCCAGCATTTT.

This chain joins TRBV6-5 and TRBJ2-7; TRBD2 matches 7 bases. CDR1 MNHEY and CDR2 SVGAGI come from the germline V gene. Unmatched junction bases numbered 0, after V lost 0 bases and J lost 1 base. The CDR3 consists of 14 residues. Here the CDR3 reads CASSYSGGSYEQYF. For the CDR3, the DNA is TGTGCCAGCAGTTACTCGGGGGGGTCCTACGAGCAGTACTTC.

The chain recombines TRBV5-1 with TRBJ1-5, with TRBD1 as a possible D gene (5 bases). The length of the CDR3 is 14 residues. V gave up 4 bases and J gave up 7 bases, with 15 bases separating them. Germline CDR1 SGHRS, CDR2 YFSETQ. For the CDR3, the DNA is TGCGCCAGCAGCCCGGGGGTATATGGGCAGCCCCAGCATTTT. It encodes CASSPGVYGQPQHF.

The CDR3 nucleotides are TGTGCCAGCAGCCCTAGCCAGGAGGGGGACTATGGCTACACCTTC. This encodes CASSPSQEGDYGYTF. This rearrangement joins TRBV7-6 to TRBJ1-2; D is possibly TRBD1 (6 bases). CDR3 length: 15 residues. Germline CDR1 and CDR2: SGHVS and FNYEAQ. The V end was cut by 5 bases, the J end by 3 bases, with 16 bases between.

The chain links TRBV6-4 to TRBJ2-1, with unresolved D. Trimming cost V 4 bases and J 5 bases, with 3 bases left between them. Germline V gene lookup returns CDR1 MRHNA and CDR2 SNTAGT. The CDR3 is made up of 11 amino acids. For the CDR3, the DNA is TGTGCCAGCAGTGCGGACAATGAGCAGTTCTTC. Protein product: CASSADNEQFF.